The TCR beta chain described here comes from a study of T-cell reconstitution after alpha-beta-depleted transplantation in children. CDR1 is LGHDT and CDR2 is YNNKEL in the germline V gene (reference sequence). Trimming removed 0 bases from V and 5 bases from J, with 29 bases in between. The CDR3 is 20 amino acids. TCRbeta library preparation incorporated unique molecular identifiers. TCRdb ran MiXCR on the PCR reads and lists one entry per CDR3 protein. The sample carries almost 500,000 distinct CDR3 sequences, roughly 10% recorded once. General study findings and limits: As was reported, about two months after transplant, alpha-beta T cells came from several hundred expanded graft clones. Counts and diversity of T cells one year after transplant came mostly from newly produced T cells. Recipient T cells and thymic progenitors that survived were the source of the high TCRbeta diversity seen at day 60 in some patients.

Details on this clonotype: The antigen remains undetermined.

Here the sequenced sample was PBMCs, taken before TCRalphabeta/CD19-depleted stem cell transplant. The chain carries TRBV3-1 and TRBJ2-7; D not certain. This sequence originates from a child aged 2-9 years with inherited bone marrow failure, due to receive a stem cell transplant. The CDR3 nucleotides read TGTGCCAGCAGCCAAGATCTCTTACGCTTCGACACCCCTCTAATCCACGAGCAGTACTTC. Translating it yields CASSQDLLRFDTPLIHEQYF.